The rows below give T cell receptor beta chains drawn from one sample of a study of cytomegalovirus exposure and HLA in healthy donors. TCRdb's table, derived via immunoSEQ multiplex PCR, lists solely in-frame clones and lacks some. The ten most abundant clones cover around 1.6% of a sample with tens of thousands of clones. The sample comprised PBMCs. The receptors were sampled from a woman aged 55-70 years in good health and CMV-seronegative. Both conserved end residues are part of each CDR3. A D gene is named only where the DNA matches it firmly.

V,J,D,CDR3
TRBV10-2,TRBJ2-5,TRBD1,CASSGGQGARETQYF
TRBV30,TRBJ2-2,NA,CACRLSNTGELFF
TRBV25-1,TRBJ2-3,TRBD2,CASSGGAGGPLTDTQYF
TRBV6-1,NA,TRBD1,CASREQGQGSRYEQFF
TRBV10-1,TRBJ2-7,TRBD1,CASSDAAGQATYEQYF
TRBV19,TRBJ1-3,NA,CASSIGSGGNTIYF
TRBV27,TRBJ2-6,TRBD2,CASGGRGSGANVLTF
TRBV7-9,TRBJ2-1,TRBD2,CASSLFDSGGEQFF
TRBV28,TRBJ1-1,NA,CASSLGGARTEAFF
TRBV6-1,TRBJ1-2,NA,CASSDLIGNFYGYTF
TRBV30,TRBJ2-7,TRBD1,CAWSTGQGGYEQYF
TRBV10-1,TRBJ2-7,TRBD2,CASSATSGASYEQYF
TRBV7-9,TRBJ2-5,TRBD1,CASSPRRQGTETQYF
TRBV6-5,TRBJ1-2,NA,CASRETDMYYGYTF
TRBV4-1,TRBJ2-1,NA,CASSQVGTPGDEQFF
TRBV19,TRBJ1-3,NA,CASRQGAGNTIYF
TRBV4-3,TRBJ1-2,NA,CASSQATDSNYGYTF
TRBV15,TRBJ2-7,TRBD2,CATSPGGLGGVYEQYF
TRBV6-1,TRBJ1-2,NA,CASSHLETGGYGYTF
TRBV5-4,TRBJ2-3,NA,CASSLAGLTGTDTQYF
TRBV4-1,TRBJ2-2,NA,CASRRATGELFF
TRBV21-1,TRBJ2-1,NA,CASKGIRQGAYNEQFF
TRBV5-4,TRBJ2-3,TRBD1,CASSFDRESFTDTQYF
TRBV6-4,TRBJ1-2,TRBD1,CASSVEQGAGGYTF
TRBV28,TRBJ1-1,TRBD1,CASSLIIGTGVTEAFF
TRBV11-2,TRBJ2-1,TRBD1,CASSPRDRGLLEQFF
TRBV19,TRBJ2-1,TRBD2,CASTFLGERGQGEQFF
TRBV6-5,TRBJ2-3,NA,CASSSPVTDTQYF
TRBV28,TRBJ2-1,NA,CASNVANEQFF
TRBV30,TRBJ1-5,TRBD1,CAWNPPEGAQPQHF
TRBV23-1,TRBJ2-7,TRBD2,CASTKLAGGVHEQYF
TRBV18,TRBJ2-3,NA,CASSPPSTDTQYF
TRBV5-1,TRBJ1-2,NA,CASSPPSGSRHIPYGYTF